This T cell receptor beta chain was recorded in a study of identifying expanded T cells in peripheral blood. As concerns this clone: What it binds is not known.

Germline trimming cut 4 bases from V and 13 bases from J; bases unmatched to any gene: 11. The CDR3 loop spans 13 amino acids. Germline CDR1 reads ENHRY; CDR2 reads SYGVKD. During the collection period, no donor immune events like infections were recorded. Overall study findings and caveats: Over two and four weeks, about 16 and 19 clones changed, versus around 1.3 between replicates.

This table comes from immunoSEQ multiplex PCR, and its TCRdb copy is limited to in-frame clones, with some not included. This sample has some 97,000 clones, with 88% found just once. The chain uses TRBV10-3 and TRBJ1-1; 8 nucleotides agree with TRBD1. This TCR was sampled from a person between 18 and 70 years old in good health. Sequencing used blood. The CDR3 spells CAISVGQEGIGFF. The CDR3 nucleotides read TGTGCCATCAGTGTGGGACAGGAAGGCATCGGTTTCTTT.